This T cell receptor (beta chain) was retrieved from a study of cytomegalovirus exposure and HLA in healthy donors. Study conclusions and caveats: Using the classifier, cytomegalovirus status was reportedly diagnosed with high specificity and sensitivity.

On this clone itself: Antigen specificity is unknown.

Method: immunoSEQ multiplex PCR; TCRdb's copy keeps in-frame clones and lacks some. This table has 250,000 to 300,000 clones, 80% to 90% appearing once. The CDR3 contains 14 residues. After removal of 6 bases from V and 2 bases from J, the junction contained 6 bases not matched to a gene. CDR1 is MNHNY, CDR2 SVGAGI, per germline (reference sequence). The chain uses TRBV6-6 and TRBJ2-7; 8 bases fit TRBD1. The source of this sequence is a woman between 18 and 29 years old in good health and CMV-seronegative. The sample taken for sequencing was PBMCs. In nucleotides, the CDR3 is TGTGCCAGCAGGGACAGGGTGGGGACCTACGAGCAGTACTTC. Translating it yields CASRDRVGTYEQYF.